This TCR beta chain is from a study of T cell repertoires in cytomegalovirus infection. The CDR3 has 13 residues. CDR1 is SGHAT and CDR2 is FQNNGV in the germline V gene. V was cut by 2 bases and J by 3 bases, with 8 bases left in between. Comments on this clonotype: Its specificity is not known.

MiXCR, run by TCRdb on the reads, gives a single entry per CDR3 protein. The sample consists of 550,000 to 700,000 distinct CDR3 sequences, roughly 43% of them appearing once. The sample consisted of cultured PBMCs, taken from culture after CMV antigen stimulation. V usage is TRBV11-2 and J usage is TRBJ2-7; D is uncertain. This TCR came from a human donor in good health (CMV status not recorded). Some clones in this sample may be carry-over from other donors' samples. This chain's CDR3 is CASSLHYNYEQYF. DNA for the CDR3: TGTGCCAGCAGCTTACACTATAACTACGAGCAGTACTTC.